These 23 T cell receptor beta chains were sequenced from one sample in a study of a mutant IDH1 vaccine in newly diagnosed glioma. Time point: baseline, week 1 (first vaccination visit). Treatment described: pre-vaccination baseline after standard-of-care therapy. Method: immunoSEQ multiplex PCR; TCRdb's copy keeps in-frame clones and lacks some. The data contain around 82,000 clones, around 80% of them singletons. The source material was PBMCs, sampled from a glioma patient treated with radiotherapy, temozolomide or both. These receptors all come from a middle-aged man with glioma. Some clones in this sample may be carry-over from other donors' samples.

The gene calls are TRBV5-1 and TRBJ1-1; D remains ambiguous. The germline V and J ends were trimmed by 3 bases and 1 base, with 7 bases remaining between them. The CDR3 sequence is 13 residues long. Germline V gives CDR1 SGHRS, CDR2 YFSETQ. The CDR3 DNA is TGCGCCAGCAGCTCTTCTCAGAACACTGAAGCTTTCTTT. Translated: CASSSSQNTEAFF.

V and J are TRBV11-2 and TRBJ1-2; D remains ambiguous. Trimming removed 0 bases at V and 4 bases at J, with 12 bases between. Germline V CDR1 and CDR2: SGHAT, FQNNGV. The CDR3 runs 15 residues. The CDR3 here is CASSLEQSSVYGYTF. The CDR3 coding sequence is TGTGCCAGCAGCTTAGAACAGAGCAGCGTCTATGGCTACACCTTC.

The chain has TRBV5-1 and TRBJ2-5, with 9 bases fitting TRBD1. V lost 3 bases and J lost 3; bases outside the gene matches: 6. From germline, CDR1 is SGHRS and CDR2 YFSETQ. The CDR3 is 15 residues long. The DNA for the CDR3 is TGCGCCAGCAGCTGGGAAGACAGGGGGAAAGAGACCCAGTACTTC. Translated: CASSWEDRGKETQYF.

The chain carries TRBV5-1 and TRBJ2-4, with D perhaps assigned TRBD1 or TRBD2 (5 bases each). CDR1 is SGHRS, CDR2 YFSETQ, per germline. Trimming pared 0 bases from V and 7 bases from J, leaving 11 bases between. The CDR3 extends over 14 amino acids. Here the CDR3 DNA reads TGCGCCAGCAGCTTGGGGGGGTTCGGTAACATTCAGTACTTC. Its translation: CASSLGGFGNIQYF.

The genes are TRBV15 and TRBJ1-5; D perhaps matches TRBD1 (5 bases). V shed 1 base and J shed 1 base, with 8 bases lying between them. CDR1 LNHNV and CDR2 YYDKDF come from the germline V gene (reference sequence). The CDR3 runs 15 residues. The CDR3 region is CATSRGGLSNQPQHF. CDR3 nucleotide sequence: TGTGCCACCAGCAGAGGGGGCTTAAGCAATCAGCCCCAGCATTTT.

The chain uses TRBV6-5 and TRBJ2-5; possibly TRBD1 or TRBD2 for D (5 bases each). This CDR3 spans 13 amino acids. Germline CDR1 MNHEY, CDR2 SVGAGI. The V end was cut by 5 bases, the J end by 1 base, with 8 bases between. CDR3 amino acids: CASSTGTQETQYF. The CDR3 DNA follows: TGTGCCAGCAGTACCGGGACCCAAGAGACCCAGTACTTC.

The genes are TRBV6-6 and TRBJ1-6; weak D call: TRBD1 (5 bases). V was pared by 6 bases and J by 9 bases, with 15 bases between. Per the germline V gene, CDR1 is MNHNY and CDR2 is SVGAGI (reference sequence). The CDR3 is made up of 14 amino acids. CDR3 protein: CASRAGRASSPLHF. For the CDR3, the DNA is TGTGCCAGCAGGGCCGGCAGGGCTAGTTCACCCCTCCACTTT.

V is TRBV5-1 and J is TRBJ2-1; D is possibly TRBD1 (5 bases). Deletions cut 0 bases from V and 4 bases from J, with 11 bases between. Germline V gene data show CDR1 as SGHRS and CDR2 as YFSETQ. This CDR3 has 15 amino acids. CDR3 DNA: TGCGCCAGCAGCTTGGCAGGGTCTCATTACAATGAGCAGTTCTTC. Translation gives CASSLAGSHYNEQFF.

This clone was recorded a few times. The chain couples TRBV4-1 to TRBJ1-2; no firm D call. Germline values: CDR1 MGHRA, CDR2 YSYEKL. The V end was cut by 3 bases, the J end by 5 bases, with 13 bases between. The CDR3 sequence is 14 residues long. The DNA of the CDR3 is TGCGCCAGCAGCCACGAAGGGAGAAGATATGGCTACACCTTC. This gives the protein CASSHEGRRYGYTF.

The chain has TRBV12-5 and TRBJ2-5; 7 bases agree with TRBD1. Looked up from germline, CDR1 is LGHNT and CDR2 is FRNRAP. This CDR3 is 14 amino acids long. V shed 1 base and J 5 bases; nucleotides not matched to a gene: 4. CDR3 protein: CASGLGQGWETQYF. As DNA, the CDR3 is TGTGCTAGTGGTTTGGGACAGGGCTGGGAGACCCAGTACTTC.

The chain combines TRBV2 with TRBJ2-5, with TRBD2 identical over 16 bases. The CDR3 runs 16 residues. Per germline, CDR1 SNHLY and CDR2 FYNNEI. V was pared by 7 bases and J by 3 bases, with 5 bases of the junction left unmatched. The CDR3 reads CASKTGLAGGKETQYF. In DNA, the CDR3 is TGTGCCAGCAAAACGGGACTAGCGGGGGGGAAAGAGACCCAGTACTTC.

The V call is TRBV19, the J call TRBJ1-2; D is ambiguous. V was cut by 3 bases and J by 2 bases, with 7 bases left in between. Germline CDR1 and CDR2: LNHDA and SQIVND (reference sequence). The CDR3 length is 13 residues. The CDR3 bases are TGTGCCAGTAGTATGGTAGGGAACTATGGCTACACCTTC. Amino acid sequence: CASSMVGNYGYTF.

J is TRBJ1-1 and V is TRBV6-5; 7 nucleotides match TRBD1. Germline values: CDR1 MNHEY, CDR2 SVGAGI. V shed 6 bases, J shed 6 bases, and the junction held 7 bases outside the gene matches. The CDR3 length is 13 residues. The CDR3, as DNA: TGTGCCAGCAGCAAACAGGGGATCCCTGAAGCTTTCTTT. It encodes CASSKQGIPEAFF.

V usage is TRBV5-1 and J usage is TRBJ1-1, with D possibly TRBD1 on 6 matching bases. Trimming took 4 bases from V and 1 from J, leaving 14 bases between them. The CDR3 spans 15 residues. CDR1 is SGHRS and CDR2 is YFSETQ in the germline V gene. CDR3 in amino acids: CASSPGGRSNTEAFF. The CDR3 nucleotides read TGCGCCAGCAGCCCGGGGGGGCGTTCGAACACTGAAGCTTTCTTT.

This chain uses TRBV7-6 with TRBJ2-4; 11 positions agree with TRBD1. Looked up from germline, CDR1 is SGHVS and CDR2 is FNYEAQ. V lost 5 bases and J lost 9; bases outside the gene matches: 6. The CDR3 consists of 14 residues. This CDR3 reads CASSQGQGGGIQYF. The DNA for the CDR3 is TGTGCCAGCAGCCAGGGACAGGGGGGTGGCATTCAGTACTTC.

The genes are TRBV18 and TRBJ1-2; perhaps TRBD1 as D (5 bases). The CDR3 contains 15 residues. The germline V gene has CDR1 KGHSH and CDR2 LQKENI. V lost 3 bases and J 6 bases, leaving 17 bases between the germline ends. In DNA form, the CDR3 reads TGTGCCAGCTCACCTGGCGCGGGGCCTACCGATGGCTACACCTTC. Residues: CASSPGAGPTDGYTF.

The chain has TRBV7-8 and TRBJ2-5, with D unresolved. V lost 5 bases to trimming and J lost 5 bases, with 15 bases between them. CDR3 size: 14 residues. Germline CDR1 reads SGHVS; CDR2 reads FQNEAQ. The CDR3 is CASSVDRTAETQYF. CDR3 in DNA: TGTGCCAGCAGCGTGGACCGGACGGCGGAGACCCAGTACTTC.

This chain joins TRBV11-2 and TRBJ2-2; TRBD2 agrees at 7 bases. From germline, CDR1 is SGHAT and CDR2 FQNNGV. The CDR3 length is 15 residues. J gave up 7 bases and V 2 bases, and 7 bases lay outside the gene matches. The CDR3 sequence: CASSLLQGGFGELFF. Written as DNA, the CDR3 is TGTGCCAGCAGCTTACTCCAGGGAGGGTTCGGGGAGCTGTTTTTT.

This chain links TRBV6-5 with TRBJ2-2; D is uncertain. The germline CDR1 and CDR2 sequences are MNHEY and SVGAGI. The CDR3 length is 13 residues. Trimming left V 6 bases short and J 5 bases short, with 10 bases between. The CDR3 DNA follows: TGTGCCAGCAGCACCAGGCGGACCGGGGAGCTGTTTTTT. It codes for CASSTRRTGELFF.

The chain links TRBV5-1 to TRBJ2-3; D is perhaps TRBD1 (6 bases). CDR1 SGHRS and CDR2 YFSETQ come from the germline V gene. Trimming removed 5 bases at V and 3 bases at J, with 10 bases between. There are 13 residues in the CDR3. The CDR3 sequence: CASSYQGTDTQYF. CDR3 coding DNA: TGCGCCAGCAGTTATCAGGGGACAGATACGCAGTATTTT.

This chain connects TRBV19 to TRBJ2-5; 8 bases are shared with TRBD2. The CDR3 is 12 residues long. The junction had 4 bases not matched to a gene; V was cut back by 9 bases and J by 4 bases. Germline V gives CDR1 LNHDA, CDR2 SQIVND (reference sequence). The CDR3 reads CASGRGGETQYF. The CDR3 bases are TGTGCCAGCGGGAGGGGTGGAGAGACCCAGTACTTC.

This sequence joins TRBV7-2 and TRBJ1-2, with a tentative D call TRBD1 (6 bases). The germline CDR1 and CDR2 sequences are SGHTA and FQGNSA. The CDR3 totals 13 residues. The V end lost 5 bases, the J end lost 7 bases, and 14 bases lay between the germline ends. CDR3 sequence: CASSQWGGPGYTF. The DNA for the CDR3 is TGTGCCAGCAGCCAGTGGGGGGGGCCTGGCTACACCTTC.

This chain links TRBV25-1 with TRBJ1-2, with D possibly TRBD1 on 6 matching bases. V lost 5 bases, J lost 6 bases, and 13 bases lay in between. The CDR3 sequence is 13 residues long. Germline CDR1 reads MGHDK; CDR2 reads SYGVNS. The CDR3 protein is CASSSDRPDGYTF. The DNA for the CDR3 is TGTGCCAGCAGTTCTGACAGGCCGGATGGCTACACCTTC.